Listed below are T cell receptor beta chains from one sample, sequenced in a study of T cell responses to AZD1222 COVID-19 vaccine. TCRdb's table, derived via immunoSEQ multiplex PCR, lists solely in-frame clones and lacks some. The table shows about 96,000 clones, with 91% occurring only once. The specimen was peripheral blood, collected on day 0 of MenACWY control vaccination. The source of these receptors is an adult in good health. Both conserved end residues are part of each CDR3. D genes are given only for firm matches. Only part of the rows carry a size: once, few, many, or a class if the clone is expanded.

clone size: NA
V gene: TRBV27
D gene: NA
CDR3 length: 13
J gene: TRBJ1-5
CDR3 DNA: TGTGCCAGCAGTTTGTTGGAAAATCAGCCCCAGCATTTT
CDR3 protein: CASSLLENQPQHF

clone size: NA
V gene: TRBV24-1
D gene: NA
CDR3 length: 13
J gene: TRBJ1-1
CDR3 DNA: TGTGCCACCAGCAGCAGTAGAAACACTGAAGCTTTCTTT
CDR3 protein: CATSSSRNTEAFF

clone size: few
V gene: TRBV12-3/TRBV12-4
D gene: NA
CDR3 length: 13
J gene: TRBJ1-1
CDR3 DNA: TGTGCCAGCAGTCGACCTCCGAACACTGAAGCTTTCTTT
CDR3 protein: CASSRPPNTEAFF

clone size: NA
V gene: TRBV19
D gene: TRBD2
CDR3 length: 16
J gene: TRBJ2-2
CDR3 DNA: TGTGCCAGTAGTATCCTGTTTAGCGGGGTCCCCGGGGAGCTGTTTTTT
CDR3 protein: CASSILFSGVPGELFF

clone size: NA
V gene: TRBV6-6
D gene: NA
CDR3 length: 11
J gene: TRBJ1-1
CDR3 DNA: TGTGCCAGCGCTATGAACACTGAAGCTTTCTTT
CDR3 protein: CASAMNTEAFF

clone size: NA
V gene: TRBV6-5
D gene: TRBD2
CDR3 length: 14
J gene: TRBJ2-7
CDR3 DNA: TGTGCCAGCAGTTACAGCGGGGTACCGTACGAGCAGTACTTC
CDR3 protein: CASSYSGVPYEQYF

clone size: NA
V gene: TRBV2
D gene: NA
CDR3 length: 14
J gene: TRBJ1-4
CDR3 DNA: TGTGCCAGCAGCCTACAGAGCCAATGGGAAAAACTGTTTTTT
CDR3 protein: CASSLQSQWEKLFF

clone size: NA
V gene: TRBV6-5
D gene: TRBD1
CDR3 length: 15
J gene: TRBJ1-5
CDR3 DNA: TGTGCCAGCAGCCGGGACAGGGAGGGCAATCAGCCCCAGCATTTT
CDR3 protein: CASSRDREGNQPQHF

clone size: NA
V gene: TRBV3-1/TRBV3-2
D gene: NA
CDR3 length: 15
J gene: TRBJ1-5
CDR3 DNA: TGTGCCAGCAGCCAAAGTTGGCATAACAATCAGCCCCAGCATTTT
CDR3 protein: CASSQSWHNNQPQHF

clone size: NA
V gene: TRBV5-1
D gene: TRBD1
CDR3 length: 15
J gene: TRBJ1-1
CDR3 DNA: TGCGCCAGCAGCCAAGGACAGGGGAGAGGAACTGAAGCTTTCTTT
CDR3 protein: CASSQGQGRGTEAFF

clone size: NA
V gene: TRBV7-2
D gene: TRBD1
CDR3 length: 15
J gene: TRBJ1-2
CDR3 DNA: TGTGCCAGCAGCTTAGGATCTGGACAGGGGTATGGCTACACCTTC
CDR3 protein: CASSLGSGQGYGYTF

clone size: NA
V gene: TRBV13
D gene: TRBD2
CDR3 length: 15
J gene: TRBJ2-7
CDR3 DNA: TGTGCCAGCAGCTTAGGCCTAGCGGGAGTGGGTGAGCAGTACTTC
CDR3 protein: CASSLGLAGVGEQYF

clone size: NA
V gene: TRBV21-1
D gene: NA
CDR3 length: 20
J gene: TRBJ2-4
CDR3 DNA: TGTGCCAGCAGCCCAAAAGGACAGGGGATTAGGGATAAGGCCAAAAACATTCAGTACTTC
CDR3 protein: CASSPKGQGIRDKAKNIQYF

clone size: NA
V gene: TRBV18
D gene: NA
CDR3 length: 13
J gene: TRBJ1-1
CDR3 DNA: TGTGCCAGCTCACCACCGTTTGAAACTGAAGCTTTCTTT
CDR3 protein: CASSPPFETEAFF

clone size: once
V gene: TRBV15
D gene: TRBD2
CDR3 length: 18
J gene: TRBJ2-1
CDR3 DNA: TGTGCCACCAGCAGAGATACTAGCGGGGGGGACCTCTACAATGAGCAGTTCTTC
CDR3 protein: CATSRDTSGGDLYNEQFF

clone size: NA
V gene: TRBV5-1
D gene: NA
CDR3 length: 16
J gene: TRBJ2-2
CDR3 DNA: TGCGCCAGCAGCATTCAACCGGGATCTAACACCGGGGAGCTGTTTTTT
CDR3 protein: CASSIQPGSNTGELFF

clone size: NA
V gene: TRBV7-8
D gene: NA
CDR3 length: 13
J gene: TRBJ1-5
CDR3 DNA: TGTGCCAGCAGTTTAAATAGCAATCAGCCCCAGCATTTT
CDR3 protein: CASSLNSNQPQHF

clone size: NA
V gene: TRBV5-6
D gene: NA
CDR3 length: 16
J gene: TRBJ1-5
CDR3 DNA: TGTGCCAGCAGCTTGAAAGGGGGTTATAGCAATCAGCCCCAGCATTTT
CDR3 protein: CASSLKGGYSNQPQHF

clone size: NA
V gene: TRBV28
D gene: NA
CDR3 length: 15
J gene: TRBJ1-1
CDR3 DNA: TGTGCCAGCAGTTCACCGACCCCGACAGTTATTGAAGCTTTCTTT
CDR3 protein: CASSSPTPTVIEAFF

clone size: NA
V gene: TRBV5-5
D gene: NA
CDR3 length: 15
J gene: TRBJ1-6
CDR3 DNA: TGTGCCAGCAGCTTGGCACAGAGCAGTAATTCACCCCTCCACTTT
CDR3 protein: CASSLAQSSNSPLHF

clone size: NA
V gene: TRBV29-1
D gene: TRBD1
CDR3 length: 13
J gene: TRBJ1-2
CDR3 DNA: TGCAGCGTTGTCGGAGGGGGCGCTTATGGCTACACCTTC
CDR3 protein: CSVVGGGAYGYTF

clone size: NA
V gene: TRBV19
D gene: NA
CDR3 length: 14
J gene: TRBJ1-2
CDR3 DNA: TGTGCCAGTAGTATCCCGGGGACTAACTATGGCTACACCTTC
CDR3 protein: CASSIPGTNYGYTF

clone size: NA
V gene: TRBV15
D gene: NA
CDR3 length: 15
J gene: TRBJ1-4
CDR3 DNA: TGTGCCACCAGCAGAGGGGGGGCTAATAATGAAAAACTGTTTTTT
CDR3 protein: CATSRGGANNEKLFF

clone size: NA
V gene: TRBV4-2
D gene: TRBD1
CDR3 length: 17
J gene: TRBJ2-7
CDR3 DNA: TGTGCCAGCAGCCAAGTTGGGGCGGGGACAGGGGGCTACGAGCAGTACTTC
CDR3 protein: CASSQVGAGTGGYEQYF

clone size: NA
V gene: TRBV3-1/TRBV3-2
D gene: NA
CDR3 length: 13
J gene: TRBJ1-1
CDR3 DNA: TGTGCCAGCAGCCGCTCTCGGGCGCCTGAAGCTTTCTTT
CDR3 protein: CASSRSRAPEAFF

clone size: NA
V gene: TRBV19
D gene: TRBD1
CDR3 length: 17
J gene: TRBJ1-5
CDR3 DNA: TGTGCCAGTAGACCCGGGACAGCCAGTGATAGCAATCAGCCCCAGCATTTT
CDR3 protein: CASRPGTASDSNQPQHF

clone size: NA
V gene: TRBV4-3
D gene: TRBD1
CDR3 length: 14
J gene: TRBJ1-5
CDR3 DNA: TGCGCCAGCAGCCAACGGACAGGGACGGAGCCCCAGCATTTT
CDR3 protein: CASSQRTGTEPQHF

clone size: NA
V gene: TRBV7-2
D gene: NA
CDR3 length: 15
J gene: TRBJ1-3
CDR3 DNA: TGTGCCAGCAGCCCGACCGGAGCGAAGGAGAACACCATATATTTT
CDR3 protein: CASSPTGAKENTIYF

clone size: once
V gene: TRBV28
D gene: NA
CDR3 length: 12
J gene: TRBJ1-1
CDR3 DNA: TGTGCCAGCAGGATACGGCGGGATGAAGCTTTCTTT
CDR3 protein: CASRIRRDEAFF

clone size: NA
V gene: TRBV24-1
D gene: TRBD2
CDR3 length: 15
J gene: TRBJ2-3
CDR3 DNA: TGTGCCACCTCCACTGCGGGAGGGCCTCAAGATACGCAGTATTTT
CDR3 protein: CATSTAGGPQDTQYF

clone size: NA
V gene: TRBV18
D gene: NA
CDR3 length: 17
J gene: TRBJ1-1
CDR3 DNA: TGTGCCAGCTCACCGGTCCCGTGGACAGCTCTGAACACTGAAGCTTTCTTT
CDR3 protein: CASSPVPWTALNTEAFF

clone size: NA
V gene: TRBV6-5
D gene: TRBD2
CDR3 length: 16
J gene: TRBJ2-7
CDR3 DNA: TGTGCCAGCAGTTACCGGGCTAGCGGAGCCCCCTACGAGCAGTACTTC
CDR3 protein: CASSYRASGAPYEQYF

clone size: NA
V gene: TRBV4-1
D gene: NA
CDR3 length: 14
J gene: TRBJ2-3
CDR3 DNA: TGCGCCAGCAGCCAACTTACTAGCACAGATACGCAGTATTTT
CDR3 protein: CASSQLTSTDTQYF

clone size: NA
V gene: TRBV2
D gene: NA
CDR3 length: 14
J gene: TRBJ1-2
CDR3 DNA: TGTGCCAGCAGTGAAATGGTGGGGAACTATGGCTACACCTTC
CDR3 protein: CASSEMVGNYGYTF

clone size: NA
V gene: TRBV6-5
D gene: NA
CDR3 length: 14
J gene: TRBJ1-6
CDR3 DNA: TGTGCCAGCAGTTTGTCTCGGGATAATTCACCCCTCCACTTT
CDR3 protein: CASSLSRDNSPLHF